The present T cell receptor (beta chain) was sequenced within a study of blood T cells in healthy people across ages. Primers used in a second PCR of about 7 to 12 cycles were a sample-barcoded 5' primer and a J-beta primer mix. Each cDNA molecule was tagged by a template-switch adaptor that had 12 random nucleotides. From the 5' RACE reads, TCRdb called clonotypes with MiXCR, one entry per CDR3 protein. The data hold roughly 800,000 distinct CDR3 sequences, with about three fifths observed a single time. Findings and caveats of the study: It was not possible, with unsorted PBMCs, to conclusively compare naive and antigen-experienced cells. Observed TCR beta diversity per million T cells went down as age went up. This fall followed a roughly linear course with age.

CDR1 and CDR2 from the germline V gene are DFQATT and SNEGSKA (reference sequence). V was trimmed by 1 base and J by 1 base, leaving 14 bases between them. There are 15 residues in the CDR3. In regard to this clonotype: Its antigen is undetermined.

This TCR was recovered from a man aged 25-45 years in good health. The J gene is TRBJ2-7, the V gene TRBV20-1; D might be TRBD1 (6 bases). Sample: blood. The DNA of the CDR3 is TGCAGTGCTAGAGCAGGACAGTCGGTTTCCTACGAGCAGTACTTC. Translating gives CSARAGQSVSYEQYF.